Listed here are 8 T cell receptor beta chains from one sample, sequenced in a study of beta chain features in type 1 diabetes. Expressed TCRB transcripts were sequenced, since all the RNA that had been isolated was reverse transcribed. Libraries were prepared by immunoSEQ multiplex PCR; TCRdb keeps only in-frame clonotypes and omits some of them. The table records roughly 400,000 clones, over 13% of them present only once. The sequenced material came from naive CD4+ T cells from blood. The origin of the receptors is a woman in her late teens or twenties in good health.

This clone was picked up a small number of times. The V and J genes are TRBV30 and TRBJ2-5; D unresolved. The V gene lost 2 bases and the J gene lost 4 bases, with 5 bases spanning the gap. This CDR3 spans 11 amino acids. CDR1 GTSNPN and CDR2 SVGIG come from the germline V gene (reference sequence). CDR3 residues: CAWSIRETQYF. CDR3 coding DNA: TGTGCCTGGAGTATCAGAGAGACCCAGTACTTC.

This clone occurred a few times. The J gene is TRBJ2-1, the V gene TRBV18; 7 bases line up with TRBD1. The germline V gene has CDR1 KGHSH and CDR2 LQKENI. J gave up 9 bases and V 3 bases, and 2 bases lay outside the gene matches. This CDR3 comprises 12 residues. The CDR3 loop is CASSPGQPEQFF. Written as DNA, the CDR3 is TGTGCCAGCTCACCGGGACAGCCTGAGCAGTTCTTC.

This clone was counted between two and nine times. The V gene is TRBV10-3, the J gene TRBJ2-7; TRBD2 agrees at 9 bases. Germline V CDR1 and CDR2: ENHRY, SYGVKD. CDR3 length: 14 residues. After removal of 4 bases from V and 4 bases from J, the junction contained 5 bases not matched to a gene. CDR3 sequence: CAISATSGLYEQYF. DNA for the CDR3: TGTGCCATCAGTGCGACTAGCGGTCTTTACGAGCAGTACTTC.

The V call is TRBV2, the J call TRBJ2-5, with 8 nucleotides matching TRBD1. From germline, CDR1 is SNHLY and CDR2 FYNNEI. The junction had 4 bases not matched to a gene; V was cut back by 6 bases and J by 7 bases. The CDR3 is 12 residues long. The CDR3 reads CASRDRVGTQYF. Written as DNA, the CDR3 is TGTGCCAGCAGGGACAGGGTGGGGACCCAGTACTTC.

The chain couples TRBV4-3 to TRBJ2-4; D is possibly TRBD1 (6 bases). The germline CDR1 and CDR2 sequences are LGHNA and YSLEER. This CDR3 contains 16 residues. V lost 4 bases, J lost 0 bases, and 13 bases lay in between. This CDR3 reads CASSPGQRLAKNIQYF. The CDR3 region has the DNA TGCGCCAGCAGCCCAGGACAGAGACTAGCCAAAAACATTCAGTACTTC.

This clone was counted between two and nine times. V gene TRBV5-1 combines with J gene TRBJ1-5, with D unresolved. Germline V gene sequence: CDR1 SGHRS, CDR2 YFSETQ. CDR3 length equals 15 residues. Trimming removed 1 base from V and 0 bases from J, with 8 bases in between. The CDR3 DNA reads TGCGCCAGCAGCTTGCAAGGAGATAGCAATCAGCCCCAGCATTTT. It translates to CASSLQGDSNQPQHF. Filled out from reference TRBV5-1 and TRBJ1-5, the complete variable domain reads KAGVTQTPRYLIKTRGQQVTLSCSPISGHRSVSWYQQTPGQGLQFLFEYFSETQRNKGNFPGRFSGRQFSNSRSEMNVSTLELGDSALYLCASSLQGDSNQPQHFGDGTRLSIL.

The genes are TRBV28 and TRBJ1-2, with 9 bases fitting TRBD1. V shed 6 bases, J shed 7 bases, and the junction held 12 bases outside the gene matches. Germline CDR1 is MDHEN and CDR2 is SYDVKM. The CDR3 has 15 residues. CDR3 nucleotides: TGTGCCAGCAGCCCTGGGGGACAGGGAGGGGGTGGCTACACCTTC. Translating gives CASSPGGQGGGGYTF.

This clone occurred a few times. J is TRBJ2-7 and V is TRBV18; D is perhaps TRBD1 (6 bases). CDR3 length equals 16 residues. Germline loops: CDR1 KGHSH, CDR2 LQKENI. Deletions cut 3 bases from V and 0 bases from J, with 15 bases between. CDR3 residues: CASSPNPGTPSYEQYF. In DNA, the CDR3 is TGTGCCAGCTCACCCAATCCCGGGACACCCTCCTACGAGCAGTACTTC.